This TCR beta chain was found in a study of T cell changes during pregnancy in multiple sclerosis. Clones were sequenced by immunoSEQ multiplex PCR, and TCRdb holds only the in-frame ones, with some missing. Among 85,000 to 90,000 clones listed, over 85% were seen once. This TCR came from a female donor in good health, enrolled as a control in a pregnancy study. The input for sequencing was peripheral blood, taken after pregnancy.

Here the CDR3 DNA reads TGTGCCAGCAGCTATAAGGCGGGGAGGGGTGGCTACACCTTC. This gives the protein CASSYKAGRGGYTF. The V gene is TRBV6-5, the J gene TRBJ1-2; perhaps TRBD1 as D (5 bases). Trimming cost V 6 bases and J 7 bases, with 18 bases left between them. Germline assignment: CDR1 MNHEY and CDR2 SVGAGI. This CDR3 has 14 amino acids.